This passage covers 31 T cell receptor beta chains from one sample sequenced in a study of cytomegalovirus exposure and HLA in healthy donors (dated by TCRdb to between 2016 and 2019). The library was obtained by the immunoSEQ multiplex PCR assay. For the multiplex PCR, a mixture combining 60 forward primers for TCR Vbeta segments and 13 reverse primers for TCR Jbeta segments was used. As stored in TCRdb, this immuneACCESS dataset retains in-frame rearrangements with V and J assigned. A fraction of the clones does not appear; measured against another copy, unresolved V genes explain less than half of the discrepancy, and the remainder lacks a known reason. The sample table lists about 77,000 clones, about four fifths of them with a count of one. Of the sample, approximately 1.5% falls within the top ten clones. Sequenced input: PBMCs. These receptors all stem from a man aged 35 to 55 in good health and CMV-seronegative.

This clone was found a few times. The chain combines TRBV4-1 with TRBJ2-2; 8 bases fit TRBD2. CDR1 MGHRA and CDR2 YSYEKL come from the germline V gene. This CDR3 region has 16 residues. After removal of 0 bases from V and 6 bases from J, the junction contained 6 bases not matched to a gene. CDR3 loop: CASSQDDGRASGELFF. In DNA form, the CDR3 reads TGCGCCAGCAGCCAAGATGACGGGAGGGCCTCCGGGGAGCTGTTTTTT.

The rearrangement uses TRBV28 and TRBJ2-1; D not certain. There are 13 residues in the CDR3. Germline CDR1 MDHEN, CDR2 SYDVKM. Trimming cost V 6 bases and J 5 bases, with 11 bases left between them. The DNA of the CDR3 is TGTGCCAGCAGGCCGGGTGGCCACAATGAGCAGTTCTTC. It specifies CASRPGGHNEQFF.

The chain combines TRBV28 with TRBJ2-7, with D maybe TRBD2 (5 bases). CDR3 length equals 14 residues. Trimming left V 5 bases short and J 2 bases short, with 13 bases between. Germline-derived CDR1 and CDR2 are MDHEN and SYDVKM. The CDR3: CASSLNGRAYEQYF. Written as DNA, the CDR3 is TGTGCCAGCAGTCTAAATGGGCGGGCCTACGAGCAGTACTTC.

CDR3 residues: CASSDDRGEQYF. CDR3 nucleotide sequence: TGCGCCAGCAGTGATGACCGGGGCGAGCAGTACTTC. The J gene is TRBJ2-7, the V gene TRBV10-1; weak D call: TRBD2 (5 bases). The CDR3 is made up of 12 amino acids. V dropped 3 bases and J dropped 6 bases, with 9 bases sitting between them. Germline CDR1 reads WNHNN; CDR2 reads SYGVQD (reference sequence).

This sequence joins TRBV7-2 and TRBJ2-7, with D possibly being TRBD1 (5 bases). V dropped 1 base and J dropped 2 bases, with 9 bases sitting between them. Germline V gene lookup returns CDR1 SGHTA and CDR2 FQGNSA. This CDR3 contains 14 residues. CDR3 bases: TGTGCCAGCAGCTTAGGGGGCAGAACCTACGAGCAGTACTTC. Translation gives CASSLGGRTYEQYF.

The rearrangement uses TRBV11-2 and TRBJ2-5; D is unresolved. The CDR3 runs to 12 residues. Trimming pared 1 base from V and 5 bases from J, leaving 5 bases between. CDR1 SGHAT and CDR2 FQNNGV come from the germline V gene. CDR3 sequence reads: CASSLVMETQYF. CDR3 nucleotides: TGTGCCAGCAGCTTAGTTATGGAGACCCAGTACTTC.

The V call is TRBV5-8, the J call TRBJ2-5, with 10 nucleotides matching TRBD1. V was pared by 4 bases and J by 5 bases, with 5 bases of the junction left unmatched. This CDR3 contains 14 residues. Germline values: CDR1 SGHTS, CDR2 YDEGEE. This chain's CDR3 is CASSRQGAYETQYF. Written as DNA, the CDR3 is TGTGCCAGCAGCCGACAGGGGGCGTATGAGACCCAGTACTTC.

The chain recombines TRBV10-2 with TRBJ2-3, with TRBD2 matching over 8 bases. The ends lost 6 bases at V and 3 bases at J; junction bases unmatched: 2. CDR1 is WSHSY, CDR2 SAAADI, per germline. CDR3 length: 13 residues. CDR3 region: CASRVAGTDTQYF. The CDR3 nucleotides are TGCGCCAGCAGGGTAGCGGGAACAGATACGCAGTATTTT.

This clone showed up just a few times. The chain links TRBV5-1 to TRBJ1-1; possibly TRBD1 for D (6 bases). CDR1 and CDR2 (germline): SGHRS, YFSETQ. This CDR3 region has 17 residues. V gave up 7 bases and J gave up 0 bases, with 22 bases separating them. CDR3 DNA sequence: TGCGCCAGCTCCCACTTCGATTTCAGGGGCCTGAACACTGAAGCTTTCTTT. Translating gives CASSHFDFRGLNTEAFF.

The rearrangement joins TRBV4-2 to TRBJ1-1; D might be TRBD1 (5 bases). Germline V gene lookup returns CDR1 LGHNA and CDR2 YNFKEQ. CDR3 length: 14 amino acids. V lost 4 bases and J lost 5, with 14 bases in between. CDR3 protein: CASSLPGGVTEAFF. CDR3 nucleotides: TGTGCCAGCAGCCTCCCCGGGGGGGTTACTGAAGCTTTCTTT.

The rearrangement joins TRBV19 to TRBJ2-7; TRBD2 might be the D (5 bases). The CDR3 sequence is 14 residues long. Germline assignment: CDR1 LNHDA and CDR2 SQIVND (reference sequence). Deletions cut 3 bases from V and 0 bases from J, with 9 bases between. Written as DNA, the CDR3 is TGTGCCAGTAGTATGACTACAAGCTCCTACGAGCAGTACTTC. As protein: CASSMTTSSYEQYF. Filled out from reference TRBV19 and TRBJ2-7, the complete variable domain reads DGGITQSPKYLFRKEGQNVTLSCEQNLNHDAMYWYRQDPGQGLRLIYYSQIVNDFQKGDIAEGYSVSREKKESFPLTVTSAQKNPTAFYLCASSMTTSSYEQYFGPGTRLTVT.

The genes are TRBV10-3 and TRBJ2-3; 7 bases map to TRBD2. Germline-derived CDR1 and CDR2 are ENHRY and SYGVKD. The CDR3 runs 14 residues. After removal of 7 bases from V and 5 bases from J, the junction contained 9 bases not matched to a gene. The CDR3 loop is CAITRREDEDTQYF. CDR3 nucleotides: TGTGCCATCACCCGTCGGGAGGACGAAGATACGCAGTATTTT.

This clone was detected a few times. This chain joins TRBV12-5 and TRBJ1-5; 10 positions match TRBD1. Losses at the gene ends were 3 bases for V and 4 bases for J; bases not matched to a gene: 3. This CDR3 spans 15 amino acids. Germline CDR1 and CDR2: LGHNT and FRNRAP. CDR3 bases: TGTGCTAGTGGTTTTGGGGGACAGGGGAATCAGCCCCAGCATTTT. Encoded protein: CASGFGGQGNQPQHF.

This clone has just a few counts. The V gene is TRBV7-8, the J gene TRBJ2-3, with 8 bases fitting TRBD2. The CDR3 consists of 13 residues. The ends lost 4 bases at V and 5 bases at J; junction bases unmatched: 2. The germline V gene encodes CDR1 SGHVS and CDR2 FQNEAQ. CDR3 nucleotide sequence: TGTGCCAGCAGCTCGGGGGGGGGAGATACGCAGTATTTT. Translating gives CASSSGGGDTQYF.

This clone has only a few counts. The genes are TRBV7-2 and TRBJ1-2, with 10 bases lining up with TRBD1. There are 14 residues in the CDR3. V was clipped by 3 bases and J by 9 bases; unmatched bases: 7. From germline, CDR1 is SGHTA and CDR2 FQGNSA. CDR3 amino acids: CASSFQTGGESYTF. CDR3 DNA sequence: TGTGCCAGCAGCTTCCAGACAGGGGGCGAGAGCTACACCTTC.

This chain uses TRBV6-6 with TRBJ2-7; 8 nucleotides line up with TRBD1. With V trimmed by 6 bases and J by 4 bases, 5 bases remained unmatched. Germline V gene data show CDR1 as MNHNY and CDR2 as SVGAGI (reference sequence). CDR3 length equals 13 residues. The CDR3 bases are TGTGCCAGCAGGACGGACAGGGCTTACGAGCAGTACTTC. Amino acids: CASRTDRAYEQYF.

The rearrangement links TRBV14 to TRBJ2-1; 8 bases align to TRBD2. The V gene's germline CDR1 is SGHDN and CDR2 FVKESK. This CDR3 contains 15 residues. The junction had 5 bases not matched to a gene; V was cut back by 4 bases and J by 3 bases. DNA of the CDR3: TGTGCCAGCAGCCGTGACGGGAGGGGCTACAATGAGCAGTTCTTC. The encoded protein is CASSRDGRGYNEQFF.

The chain carries TRBV6-6 and TRBJ1-5; possibly TRBD1 for D (6 bases). V was cut by 6 bases and J by 7 bases, with 16 bases left in between. This CDR3 spans 14 amino acids. Germline CDR1 MNHNY, CDR2 SVGAGI (reference sequence). The DNA of the CDR3 is TGTGCCAGCAGATGGACTTGGCAGGGGCAGCCCCAGCATTTT. Its protein is CASRWTWQGQPQHF.

The rearrangement links TRBV6-1 to TRBJ2-5; 10 bases agree with TRBD1. Near its end, the DNA agrees better with TRBJ2-7, so the J call may be wrong. Per the germline V gene, CDR1 is MNHNS and CDR2 is SASEGT. The CDR3 covers 17 residues. This chain's CDR3 is CASSEIVTGGPSYEQYF. The CDR3 bases are TGTGCCAGCAGTGAAATTGTGACAGGGGGCCCCTCCTACGAGCAGTACTTC.

The chain is built from TRBV29-1 and TRBJ2-7; D is perhaps TRBD2 (6 bases). Germline V CDR1 and CDR2: SQVTM, ANQGSEA. V gave up 6 bases and J gave up 0 bases, with 21 bases separating them. This CDR3 contains 16 residues. The CDR3, as DNA: TGCAGCGTCCTTGGGGCGGGGTCCTTCAGCTCCTACGAGCAGTACTTC. This gives the protein CSVLGAGSFSSYEQYF.

The CDR3 nucleotides are TGCGCCAGCAGTCTGAGTTCAGGGGACAATCAGCCCCAGCATTTT. It is translated as CASSLSSGDNQPQHF. The chain has TRBV4-1 and TRBJ1-5, with D possibly TRBD1 on 6 matching bases. CDR1 MGHRA and CDR2 YSYEKL come from the germline V gene. The V gene lost 6 bases and the J gene lost 3 bases, with 15 bases spanning the gap. This CDR3 is 15 amino acids long.

The chain employs TRBV5-1 and TRBJ2-7, with D possibly TRBD2 on 6 matching bases. The V end lost 4 bases, the J end lost 2 bases, and 13 bases lay between the germline ends. CDR1 is SGHRS, CDR2 YFSETQ, per germline. The CDR3 has 14 residues. The CDR3 is CASSPGTVAYEQYF. In DNA, the CDR3 is TGCGCCAGCAGCCCGGGGACTGTCGCCTACGAGCAGTACTTC.

On this clone itself: Other DNA sequences of this sample code for an identical CDR3. The rearrangement uses TRBV28 and TRBJ2-7, with TRBD1 as a possible D gene (5 bases). Germline V gene data show CDR1 as MDHEN and CDR2 as SYDVKM. Trimming left V 3 bases short and J 2 bases short, with 8 bases between. The CDR3 length is 13 residues. This chain's CDR3 is CASSLGQTYEQYF. The CDR3 coding sequence is TGTGCCAGCAGTTTGGGGCAGACCTACGAGCAGTACTTC.

In its sample, this clone was seen a few times. The chain is built from TRBV19 and TRBJ2-7, with 7 bases fitting TRBD2. This CDR3 is built from 14 residues. The trim removed 4 bases at V and 2 bases at J, leaving 5 bases unmatched. Germline V gene data show CDR1 as LNHDA and CDR2 as SQIVND (reference sequence). The CDR3 reads CASSREGATYEQYF. In nucleotides, the CDR3 is TGTGCCAGTAGTAGGGAGGGCGCCACCTACGAGCAGTACTTC.

CDR3 in amino acids: CASSPSQGPLNEQFF. CDR3 DNA sequence: TGTGCCAGCTCACCAAGTCAGGGTCCCCTAAATGAGCAGTTCTTC. The J gene is TRBJ2-1, the V gene TRBV18; the D gene is possibly TRBD1 (5 bases). The CDR3 consists of 15 residues. Germline CDR1 reads KGHSH; CDR2 reads LQKENI. The germline V and J ends were trimmed by 2 bases and 7 bases, with 15 bases remaining between them.

The V gene is TRBV27, the J gene TRBJ1-1, with a weak D call TRBD1 (6 bases). This CDR3 region has 12 residues. Trimming cost V 10 bases and J 1 base, with 10 bases left between them. Germline V gives CDR1 MNHEY, CDR2 SMNVEV (reference sequence). CDR3 protein: CAIGGENTEAFF. The CDR3 nucleotides read TGTGCCATAGGGGGGGAGAACACTGAAGCTTTCTTT.

The genes are TRBV28 and TRBJ1-1; 8 bases map to TRBD1. V lost 7 bases and J lost 11; bases outside the gene matches: 9. CDR3 size: 12 residues. Per germline, CDR1 MDHEN and CDR2 SYDVKM. The CDR3 loop reads CASILQGAVAFF. The CDR3 DNA is TGTGCCAGCATCCTTCAGGGGGCCGTTGCTTTCTTT.

In this sample, this clone turned up a few times. This chain connects TRBV19 to TRBJ2-6; D gene uncertain. V lost 4 bases, J lost 0 bases, and 7 bases lay in between. Germline lookup yields CDR1 LNHDA and CDR2 SQIVND (reference sequence). This CDR3 contains 15 residues. CDR3 in DNA: TGTGCCAGTAGTAGTCGGAGCTCTGGGGCCAACGTCCTGACTTTC. It yields the protein CASSSRSSGANVLTF.

This sequence joins TRBV28 and TRBJ2-7; 12 bases fit TRBD2. V shed 6 bases and J 2 bases; nucleotides not matched to a gene: 5. Germline V gene lookup returns CDR1 MDHEN and CDR2 SYDVKM. CDR3 size: 15 residues. In nucleotides, the CDR3 is TGTGCCAGCAGACGGACTAGCGGGACCACCTACGAGCAGTACTTC. It translates to CASRRTSGTTYEQYF.

This clone was counted a single time. The chain is built from TRBV19 and TRBJ2-5; the match to TRBD2 covers 14 bases. The CDR3 consists of 16 residues. The V segment lost 3 bases and the J segment 2 bases; nucleotides outside the gene matches: 2. The germline V gene encodes CDR1 LNHDA and CDR2 SQIVND (reference sequence). CDR3 sequence: CASSMGLAGDQETQYF. In DNA form, the CDR3 reads TGTGCCAGTAGTATGGGACTAGCGGGAGATCAAGAGACCCAGTACTTC.

The chain is built from TRBV28 and TRBJ1-2; tentatively, D is TRBD1 (5 bases). Germline V lookup: CDR1 MDHEN, CDR2 SYDVKM. Between the trimmed V and J ends, which lost 6 bases and 5 bases, there was a span of 16 bases. The CDR3 sequence is 14 residues long. The CDR3 reads CASRSGGRGYGYTF. In DNA form, the CDR3 reads TGTGCCAGCAGGTCGGGGGGACGGGGTTATGGCTACACCTTC.